This T cell receptor (beta chain) was found in a study of PD-1 blockade in classical Hodgkin lymphoma. Study-level points and caveats: A significant rise in TCR diversity was seen by C4D1 for CD4+ cells but not for CD8+ cells. Healthy donors reportedly exceeded newly diagnosed patients in baseline TCR diversity.

All patients experienced relapse after autologous stem cell transplantation, and brentuximab vedotin exposure was variable. About this clone: Its cognate antigen is unknown.

Produced via immunoSEQ multiplex PCR; TCRdb's table is partial and in-frame only. The sample consists of more than 70,000 clones, 80% to 95% of them appearing once. V dropped 0 bases and J dropped 3 bases, with 3 bases sitting between them. Germline V gene data show CDR1 as MNHEY and CDR2 as SMNVEV (reference sequence). The CDR3 contains 13 residues. This sequence originates from a human donor with classical Hodgkin lymphoma. This chain uses TRBV27 with TRBJ2-1; D not resolved. Material: peripheral blood mononuclear cells (PBMCs), obtained before the second cycle of nivolumab. CDR3 protein: CASSLSLYNEQFF. CDR3 in DNA: TGTGCCAGCAGTTTATCCCTCTACAATGAGCAGTTCTTC.